These 11 T cell receptor beta chains originate from one sample sequenced in a study of T cells in Graves' hyperthyroidism and ophthalmopathy. The investigators amplified TCR beta CDR3 regions from RNA transcripts. TCR CDR3 regions were first amplified by RT-PCR with HTBI primers. TCRdb passed the multiplex PCR reads through MiXCR, listing each CDR3 protein once. Here the sample spans approximately 480,000 distinct CDR3 sequences, around 21% being singletons. Sequencing used blood. Receptors originate from a man between 18 and 35 years old with Graves' hyperthyroidism.

The chain uses TRBV4-1 and TRBJ1-5; TRBD1 is a possible D gene (6 bases). This CDR3 has 15 amino acids. Trimming took off 5 bases at V and 0 bases at J, with 11 bases between the two ends. The germline V gene has CDR1 MGHRA and CDR2 YSYEKL. CDR3 sequence: CASSAETGSNQPQHF. CDR3 in DNA: TGCGCCAGCAGCGCGGAGACAGGTAGCAATCAGCCCCAGCATTTT.

This clonotype has a count of ten or more. V is TRBV12-3 or TRBV12-4 and J is TRBJ2-5; the match to TRBD1 covers 7 bases. This CDR3 has 14 amino acids. Losses at the gene ends were 7 bases for V and 0 bases for J; bases not matched to a gene: 5. This CDR3 is CASNRQGNQETQYF. CDR3 in DNA: TGTGCCAGCAACAGACAGGGCAACCAAGAGACCCAGTACTTC.

The rearrangement links TRBV19 to TRBJ1-1; D is ambiguous. CDR1 LNHDA and CDR2 SQIVND come from the germline V gene (reference sequence). Trimming shortened V by 2 bases and J by 1 base, and 14 bases separated the two germline ends. This CDR3 is built from 16 residues. CDR3 residues: CASSIRAGHGNTEAFF. CDR3 bases: TGTGCCAGTAGTATACGGGCCGGCCACGGGAACACTGAAGCTTTCTTT.

To note about this clonotype: Given the absence of the conserved phenylalanine or tryptophan at the CDR3 end, a read error is likely. The DNA is left out, because the CDR3 cannot be placed on it with certainty; the CDR3 is given as TCRdb lists it. The rearrangement joins TRBV7-2 to TRBJ1-1; the D call TRBD1 from the table was never checked on the DNA. 14 amino acids form the CDR3, both terminal residues included. Looked up from germline, CDR1 is SGHTA and CDR2 is FQGNSA. This chain's CDR3 is CASSLAQGWTEACL.

The chain combines TRBV28 with TRBJ1-2; D possibly corresponds to TRBD1 (6 bases). V gave up 5 bases and J gave up 7 bases, with 11 bases separating them. The CDR3 contains 12 residues. From germline, CDR1 is MDHEN and CDR2 SYDVKM. The DNA for the CDR3 is TGTGCCAGCAGTCCACAGGGTACTGGCTACACCTTC. Translating it yields CASSPQGTGYTF.

This clonotype was seen only a few times. V is TRBV12-3 or TRBV12-4 and J is TRBJ1-2; weak D call: TRBD1 (6 bases). V was cut by 3 bases and J by 3 bases, with 11 bases left in between. The CDR3 is 14 amino acids. CDR3 residues: CASSFGRGDYGYTF. CDR3 bases: TGTGCCAGCAGTTTCGGTAGGGGGGACTATGGCTACACCTTC.

This clonotype appeared a few times. The rearrangement joins TRBV6-1 to TRBJ2-5, with D perhaps TRBD1 (6 bases). The CDR3 is 9 residues long. Germline V CDR1 and CDR2: MNHNS, SASEGT. V was cut by 10 bases and J by 7 bases, with 7 bases left in between. CDR3 sequence: CATQGTQYF. The CDR3 DNA reads TGTGCCACACAGGGGACCCAGTACTTC.

Comments on this clonotype: Given a much more abundant clone one base away, this may be a read error. The chain combines TRBV28 with TRBJ1-2; D is ambiguous. CDR1 is MDHEN and CDR2 is SYDVKM in the germline V gene. This CDR3 comprises 11 residues. The CDR3 loop reads CAGSSTLGYTF. The CDR3 bases are TGTGCCGGCAGTTCTACGCTTGGCTACACCTTC.

The sample holds many counts of this clonotype. The V call is TRBV28, the J call TRBJ1-1, with 10 bases that match TRBD1. The V segment lost 3 bases and the J segment 11 bases; nucleotides outside the gene matches: 3. From germline, CDR1 is MDHEN and CDR2 SYDVKM. This CDR3 contains 12 residues. CDR3 sequence reads: CASSLGQGRAFF. CDR3 bases: TGTGCCAGCAGTTTGGGACAGGGGCGGGCTTTCTTT.

In this sample, this clonotype turned up many times. This chain uses TRBV27 with TRBJ1-1; the D gene is possibly TRBD1 (5 bases). With 4 bases removed from V and 7 bases from J, the gap between germline ends came to 13 bases. The V gene's germline CDR1 is MNHEY and CDR2 SMNVEV (reference sequence). This CDR3 is built from 13 residues. CDR3 sequence reads: CASSYQGRGEAFF. The DNA of the CDR3 is TGTGCCAGCAGTTACCAGGGAAGGGGTGAAGCTTTCTTT.

This clonotype has a count of ten or more. The J gene is TRBJ1-3, the V gene TRBV6-1; perhaps TRBD1 as D (6 bases). The length of the CDR3 is 15 residues. V lost 5 bases, J lost 0 bases, and 11 bases lay in between. Germline CDR1 is MNHNS and CDR2 is SASEGT. The chain's CDR3 is CASSPRTDSGNTIYF. CDR3 nucleotide sequence: TGTGCCAGCAGTCCACGGACAGACTCTGGAAACACCATATATTTT.